This TCR beta chain came from a study of blood T cell repertoires in COVID-19. In the study overall: Some COVID-19 samples were acute and others convalescent; all came from the United States, Italy and Spain.

Per the original data handling: Amplification with reference gene primers provided the estimates of nucleated cell counts. TCRdb keeps only in-frame clones here, not all; method: immunoSEQ multiplex PCR. That table supplies the V and J calls and clone size; D and trimming were determined from the DNA. Among about 290,000 clones listed, more than 80% were seen once. This clone was picked up one time. The source is a woman in her 30s with active or convalescent COVID-19. Sequenced input: peripheral blood.

The CDR3 sequence: CASTPAGLTTDTQYF. The CDR3 DNA is TGTGCCAGCACCCCAGCTGGACTAACCACAGATACGCAGTATTTT. The J gene is TRBJ2-3, the V gene TRBV7-9; possibly TRBD2 for D (6 bases). Trimming removed 7 bases from V and 2 bases from J, with 16 bases in between. CDR1 and CDR2 (germline): SEHNR, FQNEAQ (reference sequence). The CDR3 covers 15 residues.